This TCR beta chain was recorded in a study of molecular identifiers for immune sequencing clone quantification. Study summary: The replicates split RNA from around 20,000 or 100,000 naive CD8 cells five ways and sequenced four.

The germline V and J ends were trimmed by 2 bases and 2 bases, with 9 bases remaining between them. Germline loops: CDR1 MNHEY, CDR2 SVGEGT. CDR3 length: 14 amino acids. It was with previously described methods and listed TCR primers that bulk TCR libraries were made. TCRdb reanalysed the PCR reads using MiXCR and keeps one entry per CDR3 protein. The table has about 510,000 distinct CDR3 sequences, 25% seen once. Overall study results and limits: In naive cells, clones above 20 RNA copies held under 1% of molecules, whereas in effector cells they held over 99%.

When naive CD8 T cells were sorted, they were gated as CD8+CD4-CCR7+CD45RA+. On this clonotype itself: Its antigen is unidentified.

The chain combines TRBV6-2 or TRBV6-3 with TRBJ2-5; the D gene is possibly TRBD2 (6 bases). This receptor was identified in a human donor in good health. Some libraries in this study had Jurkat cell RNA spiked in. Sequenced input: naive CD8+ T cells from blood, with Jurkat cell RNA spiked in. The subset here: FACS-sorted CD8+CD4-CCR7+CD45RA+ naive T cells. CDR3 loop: CASSYRGTQETQYF. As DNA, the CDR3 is TGTGCCAGCAGTTACCGGGGGACGCAAGAGACCCAGTACTTC.